The subject of this entry is one T cell receptor beta chain. These data are taken from a study of shared T cell receptors in the human thymus. The CDR3 contains 13 residues. The germline V gene encodes CDR1 MNHEY and CDR2 SVGAGI. Trimming pared 6 bases from V and 5 bases from J, leaving 14 bases between. Using immunoSEQ multiplex PCR, the repertoire was profiled, and TCRdb retains in-frame clones only, with some absent. The table lists 600,000 or so clones, approximately 87% of them singletons. These data were also filed under a second study, of human thymus T cells. That report notes: Those donating were healthy Finnish infants in corrective surgery for congenital heart defects. Corrective cardiac operations yielded the resected thymus tissue. Thymic and blood repertoires appeared to display a bias in their usage of V and J genes. Overlap was high between thymic repertoires from unrelated individuals, as reported in related research.

The chain joins TRBV6-5 to TRBJ2-7; possibly TRBD2 for D (6 bases). This TCR came from a boy under two years old with a congenital heart defect. Sequencing input: thymocytes. The CDR3 DNA follows: TGTGCCAGCAGCACGGGAGTGGGGGACGAGCAGTACTTC. Protein sequence: CASSTGVGDEQYF.